This T cell receptor beta chain was documented in a study of blood T cell repertoires in COVID-19. This CDR3 contains 15 residues. With 3 bases clipped from V and 6 bases from J, the junction kept 6 bases outside the gene matches. Germline V gene sequence: CDR1 SNHLY, CDR2 FYNNEI. Sequencing used immunoSEQ multiplex PCR; TCRdb keeps in-frame clones, though not all of them. The top ten clones hold roughly 3.6% of a sample with over 45,000 clones, 85% to 95% of them seen once. The chain recombines TRBV2 with TRBJ2-1, with 9 bases that match TRBD2. Sequenced: peripheral blood. This TCR was sampled from a man aged 50-59 years with acute or convalescent COVID-19. In nucleotides, the CDR3 is TGTGCCAGCAGTGATGGTCTAGCGGGACCCAATGAGCAGTTCTTC. It codes for CASSDGLAGPNEQFF.